What follows is one T cell receptor (beta chain) and its context. This specimen belongs to a study of shared clonotypes between healthy human individuals. Study context: The study enrolled a couple of women and three men aged 18 to 49.

Per germline, CDR1 MGHRA and CDR2 YSYEKL. This CDR3 is built from 18 residues. V was trimmed by 5 bases and J by 0 bases, leaving 17 bases between them. Using approximately 200 ng DNA, around 30,000 T cell genomes, the sorted-subset replicate PCRs were run. The repertoire was sequenced with immunoSEQ multiplex PCR; TCRdb's copy has only in-frame clones and lacks some. The table lists approximately 1,500,000 clones, about 96% of them singletons, with approximately 1% in the top ten. The source material was naive CD4+ T cells sorted from blood. The sample's subset: CD45RA+ positively selected. V usage is TRBV4-1 and J usage is TRBJ2-6; D possibly corresponds to TRBD2 (6 bases). The origin of this receptor is a man aged 25-45 years in good health. In nucleotides, the CDR3 is TGCGCCAGCAGCACCTTATTGGAGGGCCCCTCTGGGGCCAACGTCCTGACTTTC. Translating gives CASSTLLEGPSGANVLTF.